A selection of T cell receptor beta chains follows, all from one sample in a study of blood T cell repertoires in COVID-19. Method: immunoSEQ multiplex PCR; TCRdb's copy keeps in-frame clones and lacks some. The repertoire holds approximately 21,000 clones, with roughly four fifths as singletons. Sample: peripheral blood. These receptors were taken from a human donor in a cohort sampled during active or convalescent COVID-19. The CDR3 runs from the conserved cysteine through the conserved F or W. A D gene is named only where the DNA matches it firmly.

cdr3_aa: CARMKGQGAYTEAFF
d_call: TRBD1
v_call: TRBV30
j_call: TRBJ1-1

cdr3_aa: CSVRDSTNYGYTF
d_call: TRBD1
v_call: TRBV29-1
j_call: TRBJ1-2

cdr3_aa: CASSFLQGDYGYTF
d_call: TRBD1
v_call: TRBV5-4
j_call: TRBJ1-2

cdr3_aa: CASSLGQRAKETQYF
d_call: .
v_call: TRBV5-4
j_call: TRBJ2-5

cdr3_aa: CASTGDSPLHF
d_call: .
v_call: TRBV5-8
j_call: TRBJ1-6

cdr3_aa: CASSLNLAGALRFF
d_call: TRBD2
v_call: TRBV18
j_call: TRBJ2-1

cdr3_aa: CATKTGEVWTDTQYF
d_call: TRBD1
v_call: TRBV11-2
j_call: TRBJ2-3

cdr3_aa: CASSLALTGNGYTF
d_call: TRBD1
v_call: TRBV5-1
j_call: TRBJ1-2

cdr3_aa: CASSRGGSSGNTIYF
d_call: .
v_call: TRBV27
j_call: TRBJ1-3

cdr3_aa: CASRGLALTQTQYF
d_call: TRBD2
v_call: TRBV27
j_call: TRBJ2-5

cdr3_aa: CASSMGMGTGVNSNQPQHF
d_call: TRBD1
v_call: TRBV19
j_call: TRBJ1-5

cdr3_aa: CASSRSRGQGAEEQYF
d_call: TRBD1
v_call: TRBV5-1
j_call: TRBJ2-7

cdr3_aa: CASSLSQGNGYTF
d_call: .
v_call: TRBV27
j_call: TRBJ1-2

cdr3_aa: CASRLDRNTGELFF
d_call: .
v_call: TRBV10-1
j_call: TRBJ2-2

cdr3_aa: CASSRLTPGKANYGYTF
d_call: .
v_call: TRBV5-1
j_call: TRBJ1-2

cdr3_aa: CASSSSLRVTGNTIYF
d_call: .
v_call: TRBV7-8
j_call: TRBJ1-3

cdr3_aa: CASRGPHQRRESYTF
d_call: .
v_call: TRBV6-5
j_call: TRBJ1-2

cdr3_aa: CASSSTVNYGYTF
d_call: .
v_call: TRBV5-1
j_call: TRBJ1-2

cdr3_aa: CASSQLGPTNTEAFF
d_call: .
v_call: TRBV4-1
j_call: TRBJ1-1

cdr3_aa: CATSDLRDMYF
d_call: .
v_call: TRBV24-1
j_call: TRBJ2-7

cdr3_aa: CAWSYTHEAFF
d_call: .
v_call: TRBV30
j_call: TRBJ1-1

cdr3_aa: CASSARDSGEQYF
d_call: .
v_call: TRBV5-1
j_call: TRBJ2-7

cdr3_aa: CASSPGTGGESEQYF
d_call: TRBD2
v_call: TRBV18
j_call: TRBJ2-7

cdr3_aa: CASSPGSGGASTYNEQFF
d_call: TRBD2
v_call: TRBV18
j_call: TRBJ2-1

cdr3_aa: CASRTGGVSNQPQHF
d_call: TRBD1
v_call: TRBV28
j_call: TRBJ1-5

cdr3_aa: CASRPQGLGEAFF
d_call: .
v_call: TRBV6-5
j_call: TRBJ1-1

cdr3_aa: CASSDEWTRVETQYF
d_call: TRBD2
v_call: TRBV6-1
j_call: TRBJ2-5

cdr3_aa: CASSAQDRANQPQHF
d_call: TRBD1
v_call: TRBV19
j_call: TRBJ1-5

cdr3_aa: CASSRGGYPSTDTQYF
d_call: TRBD2
v_call: TRBV4-1
j_call: TRBJ2-3

cdr3_aa: CASSRGGTQYF
d_call: TRBD2
v_call: TRBV28
j_call: TRBJ2-5

cdr3_aa: CASSETSYGYTF
d_call: .
v_call: TRBV10-2
j_call: TRBJ1-2

cdr3_aa: CASSRGGGGASYEQYF
d_call: TRBD2
v_call: TRBV5-4
j_call: TRBJ2-7